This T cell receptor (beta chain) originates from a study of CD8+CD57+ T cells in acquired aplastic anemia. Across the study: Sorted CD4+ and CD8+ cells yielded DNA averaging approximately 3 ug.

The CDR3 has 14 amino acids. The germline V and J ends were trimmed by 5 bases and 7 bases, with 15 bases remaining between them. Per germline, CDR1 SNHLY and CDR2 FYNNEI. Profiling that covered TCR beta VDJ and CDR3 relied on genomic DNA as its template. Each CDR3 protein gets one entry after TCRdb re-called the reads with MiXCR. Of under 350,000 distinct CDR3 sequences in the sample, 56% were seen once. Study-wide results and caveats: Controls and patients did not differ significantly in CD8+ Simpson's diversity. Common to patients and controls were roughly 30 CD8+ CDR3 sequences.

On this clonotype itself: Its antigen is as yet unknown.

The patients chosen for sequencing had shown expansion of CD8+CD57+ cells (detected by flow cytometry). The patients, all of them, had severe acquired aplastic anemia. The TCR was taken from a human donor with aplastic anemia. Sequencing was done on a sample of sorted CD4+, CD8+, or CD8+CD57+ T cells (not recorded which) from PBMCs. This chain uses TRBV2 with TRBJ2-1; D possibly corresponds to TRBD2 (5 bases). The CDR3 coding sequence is TGTGCCAGCAGTCCACGAACTAGTATGAATGAGCAGTTCTTC. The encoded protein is CASSPRTSMNEQFF.